This T cell receptor beta chain was documented in a study of CD8+CD57+ T cells in acquired aplastic anemia. Patients included in sequencing had previously demonstrated CD8+CD57+ cell expansion by flow cytometry. V dropped 6 bases and J dropped 7 bases, with 16 bases sitting between them. The CDR3 is 13 amino acids. Germline loops: CDR1 KGHSH, CDR2 LQKENI. TCR beta VDJ and CDR3 were profiled, and genomic DNA was the template. TCRdb recomputed calls from the reads with MiXCR, one row per CDR3 protein. The sample holds just over 450,000 distinct CDR3 sequences, around 33% seen once. The sequence was obtained from a human donor with aplastic anemia. The material sequenced was sorted CD4+, CD8+, or CD8+CD57+ T cells (not recorded which) from PBMCs. V is TRBV18 and J is TRBJ2-7, with D tentatively TRBD1 or TRBD2 (6 bases each). CDR3 protein: CASSAGDGGEQYF. The CDR3 DNA sequence: TGTGCCAGCTCCGCAGGGGACGGGGGAGAGCAGTACTTC. Supplemented by reference TRBV18 and TRBJ2-7, the full variable domain reads NAGVMQNPRHLVRRRGQEARLRCSPMKGHSHVYWYRQLPEEGLKFMVYLQKENIIDESGMPKERFSAEFPKEGPSILRIQQVVRGDSAAYFCASSAGDGGEQYFGPGTRLTVT.